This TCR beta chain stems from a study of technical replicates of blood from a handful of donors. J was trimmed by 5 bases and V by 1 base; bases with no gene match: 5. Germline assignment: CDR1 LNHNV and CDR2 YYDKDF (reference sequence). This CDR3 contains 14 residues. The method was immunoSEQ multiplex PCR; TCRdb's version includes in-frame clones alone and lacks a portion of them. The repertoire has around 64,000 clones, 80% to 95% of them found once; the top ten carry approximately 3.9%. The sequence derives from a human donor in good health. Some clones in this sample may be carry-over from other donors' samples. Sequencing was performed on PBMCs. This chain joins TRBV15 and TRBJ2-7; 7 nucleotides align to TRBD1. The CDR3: CATSRGQGRDEQYF. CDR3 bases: TGTGCCACCAGCAGAGGACAGGGAAGGGACGAGCAGTACTTC.